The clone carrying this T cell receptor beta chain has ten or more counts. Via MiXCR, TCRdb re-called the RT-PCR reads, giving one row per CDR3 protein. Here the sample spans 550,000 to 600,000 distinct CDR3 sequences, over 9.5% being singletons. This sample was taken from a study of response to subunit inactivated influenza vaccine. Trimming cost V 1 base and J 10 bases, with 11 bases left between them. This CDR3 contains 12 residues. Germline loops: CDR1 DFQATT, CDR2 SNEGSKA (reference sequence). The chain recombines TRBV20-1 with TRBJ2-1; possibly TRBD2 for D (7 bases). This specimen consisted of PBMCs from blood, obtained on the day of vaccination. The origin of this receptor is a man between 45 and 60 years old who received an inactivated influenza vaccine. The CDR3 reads CSARVSGTEQFF. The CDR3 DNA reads TGCAGTGCTAGAGTGAGCGGGACAGAGCAGTTCTTC.